This T cell receptor (beta chain) was identified during a study of blood T cell repertoires in COVID-19. Background on the study: COVID-19 samples from acute and convalescent phases originated in the United States, Italy and Spain. The analysed material was cDNA or gDNA that came from T cells, B-cell-depleted T cells, or PBMCs.

The CDR3 has 13 residues. The germline V gene has CDR1 MNHEY and CDR2 SMNVEV (reference sequence). V shed 4 bases and J shed 10 bases, with 16 bases lying between them. Per the study methods: Nucleated cell number was recorded as an estimate derived from reference gene primer amplification. Repertoires were generated with immunoSEQ multiplex PCR, while TCRdb's copy carries only in-frame clones and drops some. V and J calls and clone size follow that table, whereas D and trimming were derived from the DNA. This sample carries 200,000 to 250,000 clones, roughly 80% of them seen once, and the ten largest clones take roughly 7%.

The chain carries TRBV27 and TRBJ1-1, with D tentatively TRBD1 (5 bases). This receptor was taken from a woman aged 45 to 65 with acute or convalescent COVID-19. Sequencing input: peripheral blood. CDR3 sequence: CASSSPTGVGAFF. The CDR3 DNA sequence: TGTGCCAGCAGTTCCCCCACGGGGGTGGGAGCTTTCTTT.